This T cell receptor beta chain emerged from a study of shared clonotypes between healthy human individuals. General study findings and limits: Roughly 5.3% of naive CD4 clonotypes were common to four donors.

Remarks on this clone: Its cognate antigen is unknown.

The CDR3 runs 13 residues. V was cut by 4 bases and J by 8 bases, with 13 bases left in between. CDR1 SGDLS and CDR2 YYNGEE come from the germline V gene. The repertoire was sequenced with immunoSEQ multiplex PCR; TCRdb's copy has only in-frame clones and lacks some. Here the sample spans approximately 720,000 clones, about 91% being singletons. The naive CD8 fraction comprised CD45RO-negative cells positively selected for CCR7 and excluded terminally differentiated effector memory CD45RA+ cells. The clonotype comes from a man aged 25-45 years in good health. This chain joins TRBV9 and TRBJ2-4, with D unresolved. Sequenced input: naive CD8+ T cells sorted from blood. The CDR3 sequence: CASSSSPRDIQYF. In DNA, the CDR3 is TGTGCCAGCAGCTCGTCCCCCAGAGACATTCAGTACTTC.